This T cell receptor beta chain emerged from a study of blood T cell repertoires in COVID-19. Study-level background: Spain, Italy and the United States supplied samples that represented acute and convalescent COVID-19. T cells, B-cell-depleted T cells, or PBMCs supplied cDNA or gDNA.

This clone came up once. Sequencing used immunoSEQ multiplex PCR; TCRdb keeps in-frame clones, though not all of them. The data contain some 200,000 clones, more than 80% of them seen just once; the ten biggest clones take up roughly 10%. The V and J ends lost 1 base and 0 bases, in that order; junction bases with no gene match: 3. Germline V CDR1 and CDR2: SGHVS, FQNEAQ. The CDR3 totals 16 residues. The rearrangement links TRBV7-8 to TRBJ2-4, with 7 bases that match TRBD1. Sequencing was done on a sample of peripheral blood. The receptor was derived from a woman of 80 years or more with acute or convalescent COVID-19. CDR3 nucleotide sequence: TGTGCCAGCAGCTTAGAGGACAGGCTAGCCAAAAACATTCAGTACTTC. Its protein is CASSLEDRLAKNIQYF.